This T cell receptor (beta chain) derives from a study of siplizumab effects on memory and regulatory T cells. This CDR3 has 14 amino acids. V dropped 3 bases and J dropped 4 bases, with 12 bases sitting between them. Germline-derived CDR1 and CDR2 are SGHTA and FQGNSA. Repertoires were generated with immunoSEQ multiplex PCR, while TCRdb's copy carries only in-frame clones and drops some. The data hold about 110,000 clones, with about 93% observed a single time. The source is a human donor in good health. J is TRBJ1-1 and V is TRBV7-2; D not resolved. The specimen was CD4+ T cells sorted from blood. The CDR3 spells CASSFLGRATEAFF. CDR3 DNA sequence: TGTGCCAGCAGCTTCCTCGGCAGAGCCACTGAAGCTTTCTTT.